What follows is one T cell receptor beta chain and its context. The data originate from a study of blood T cell repertoires in COVID-19. Across the study: T cells, B-cell-depleted T cells, or PBMCs supplied cDNA or gDNA.

During active infection, Seattle patients enrolled and were then monitored through disease. Germline V CDR1 and CDR2: MNHEY, SVGAGI. This CDR3 is 11 amino acids long. In the study's own analysis: Reference gene primers were amplified, and this amplification served to estimate nucleated cell counts. This table comes from immunoSEQ multiplex PCR, and its TCRdb copy is limited to in-frame clones, with some not included. The V and J calls and clone size come from that table; D and trimming were worked out from the DNA. This sample carries around 77,000 clones, about 83% of them seen once, and the ten largest clones take under 7.5%.

This sequence was found in a man younger than 45 with COVID-19, enrolled during active disease. The chain combines TRBV6-5 with TRBJ2-1; D call uncertain. Sequenced sample: peripheral blood. The DNA of the CDR3 is TGTGGCTGCGGAAACTACAATGAGCAGTTCTTC. It yields the protein CGCGNYNEQFF.